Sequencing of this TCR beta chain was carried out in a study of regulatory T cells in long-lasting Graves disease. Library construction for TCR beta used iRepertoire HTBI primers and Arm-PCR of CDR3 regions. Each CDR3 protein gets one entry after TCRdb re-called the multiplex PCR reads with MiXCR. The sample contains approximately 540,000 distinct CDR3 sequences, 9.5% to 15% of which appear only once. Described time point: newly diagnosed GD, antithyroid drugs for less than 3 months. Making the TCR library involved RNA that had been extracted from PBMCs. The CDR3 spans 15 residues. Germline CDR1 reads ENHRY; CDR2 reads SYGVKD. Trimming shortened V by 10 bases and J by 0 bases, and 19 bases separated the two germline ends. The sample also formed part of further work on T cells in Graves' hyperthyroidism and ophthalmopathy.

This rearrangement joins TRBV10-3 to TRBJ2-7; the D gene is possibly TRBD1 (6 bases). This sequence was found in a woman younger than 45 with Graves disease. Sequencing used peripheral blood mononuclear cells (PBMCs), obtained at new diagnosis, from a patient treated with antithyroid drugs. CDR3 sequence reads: CATGRTELSSYEQYF. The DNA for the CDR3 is TGTGCCACAGGCCGGACAGAGCTGAGCTCCTACGAGCAGTACTTC.